This T cell receptor (beta chain) was observed in a study of T cells in Graves' hyperthyroidism and ophthalmopathy (dated by TCRdb to the late 2010s). A note on the overall study: Peripheral blood was collected at initial diagnosis, before any treatment. TCR V-J signatures able to tell the groups apart were searched for in a discovery cohort of 90 to 100 patients, of whom more than 40 had Graves' ophthalmopathy and about 60 had stable Graves' hyperthyroidism. Prospective prediction of ophthalmopathy was tested in an independent validation cohort of fewer than 20 hyperthyroidism patients and around 16 patients who later progressed to ophthalmopathy. The approximately 95 discovery patients were divided at random into training and test sets in a 7:3 ratio. The study also compared thyroid tissue and blood T-cell repertoires from more than 5 Graves' hyperthyroidism patients. Once sampling was done, hyperthyroidism patients were given methimazole at a starting dose of 30 mg daily, whereas ophthalmopathy patients were given high-dose intravenous methylprednisolone. TCR Vbeta CDR3 sequencing of roughly 140 peripheral blood samples (roughly 41 ophthalmopathy, some 75 hyperthyroidism and 17 progressor patients) is reported in the paper.

What the study reported, not specific to this receptor: Most expanded thyroid clonotypes (frequency above 0.001) were also found in blood, which suggests that blood repertoires may mirror thyroid immune responses. Sample size was not statistically predetermined, and blinding of investigators to group allocation was not performed. During validation, the model predicted progression to ophthalmopathy a median of approximately 6.5 months ahead of onset, with around 71% sensitivity and about 75% specificity. A 13 V-J signature model separated ophthalmopathy from stable hyperthyroidism, with 87.88% sensitivity and around 84% specificity in cross-validation and 80%/75% in testing.

The TCR beta CDR3 regions were amplified from the RNA transcripts. The first round of RT-PCR for the TCR CDR3 was performed with the HTBI primer set and the Qiagen OneStep RT-PCR kit. Libraries were constructed in a second round of multiplex PCR, after which size selection and purification were performed. Libraries were sequenced paired-end with 100 bp reads on an Illumina HiSeq2000. From the authors' description of their analysis: Raw data were processed with SOAPnuke, discarding reads with adapters, uncalled bases, mean Phred below 15, or no exact constant-primer or identifier match. High-quality paired reads were merged with COPE v1.2.5, and unique nucleotide sequences were defined as clonotypes. MiTCR v1.1 was used to align the clonotypes against IMGT TRBV, TRBD and TRBJ reference segments. The analysis included only V-J combinations with a frequency above 0.0001, which together covered 99% to 99.2% of the repertoires. A TCS score was defined as the ratio between F50 (clonal expansion) and ExV (chaos), using BLOSUM62-based TCRdist between CDR3 peptides within each V-J. Welch's t-statistics and random forest reduced some 510 V-J features to 10 to 15, which were used in a naive Bayes classifier (R e1071). Through fastp at Q25 and MiXCR, TCRdb rebuilt clones from the public reads, retaining in-frame beta chains. CDR3 protein duplicates are merged, each entry listing the most common genes and DNA. TCRdb's processing, not the authors' own work, is the source of the V and J calls. Present in this sample are 500,000 or so distinct CDR3 sequences, roughly a sixth of which were seen just once. The ten largest clones add up to about 29% of the sample.

Relative to germline, V is missing 4 bases and J is missing 1 base, with 8 bases of the junction outside any gene match. CDR1 and CDR2 are read off the germline V gene (reference sequence) as LGHDT and YNNKEL. Counted from cysteine to phenylalanine, this CDR3 has 16 amino acids. This entry keeps only the CDR3 DNA: 48 bases, framed from base 1. In the ophthalmopathy patients, disease was moderately to severely active, with a Clinical Activity Score of 3 or more, a NOSPECS grade of 4 or more, and a duration of less than 3 months. Any patient with an uncontrolled infection, another autoimmune disease, pregnancy or lactation was excluded. Clinical symptoms, serum thyroxine and TRAb, thyroid ultrasound, and orbital computed tomography formed the basis for the diagnoses. PBMCs were separated from over 9 ml of fresh peripheral blood using Ficoll-Paque density gradient centrifugation. Trizol reagent was used to extract total RNA, and RNA quality was then checked on an Agilent 2100 Bioanalyzer.

With respect to this clonotype: The specificity of this receptor is unknown. One base away there is no much larger clone; base qualities are not given.

Rearrangement joined TRBV3-1 to TRBJ1-1; TRBD1 aligns with 8 central bases. This TCR derives from a woman in her 30s with Graves' ophthalmopathy. Sequenced material: blood. The CDR3 region: CASSRGGTGPNTEAFF. Here is the DNA: TGTGCCAGCAGCCGCGGCGGGACAGGTCCGAACACTGAAGCTTTCTTT.